The clone carrying this T cell receptor (beta chain) was observed a single time. Assay: immunoSEQ multiplex PCR; the TCRdb copy retains only in-frame clones and omits some. In the table there are more than 95,000 clones, roughly nine tenths of which are singletons. The data originate from a study of Tregs in tolerant kidney transplant recipients. Trimming stripped 3 bases from V and 0 bases from J, with 9 bases between. CDR1 is LNHNV and CDR2 is YYDKDF in the germline V gene (reference sequence). The CDR3 totals 14 residues. The V gene is TRBV15, the J gene TRBJ2-7; TRBD1 is a possible D gene (6 bases). This clonotype was sampled from a human donor in good health. The sample consisted of CD4+ T cells from blood. The CDR3: CATSRDRISYEQYF. The DNA of the CDR3 is TGTGCCACCAGCAGGGACAGAATCTCCTACGAGCAGTACTTC.